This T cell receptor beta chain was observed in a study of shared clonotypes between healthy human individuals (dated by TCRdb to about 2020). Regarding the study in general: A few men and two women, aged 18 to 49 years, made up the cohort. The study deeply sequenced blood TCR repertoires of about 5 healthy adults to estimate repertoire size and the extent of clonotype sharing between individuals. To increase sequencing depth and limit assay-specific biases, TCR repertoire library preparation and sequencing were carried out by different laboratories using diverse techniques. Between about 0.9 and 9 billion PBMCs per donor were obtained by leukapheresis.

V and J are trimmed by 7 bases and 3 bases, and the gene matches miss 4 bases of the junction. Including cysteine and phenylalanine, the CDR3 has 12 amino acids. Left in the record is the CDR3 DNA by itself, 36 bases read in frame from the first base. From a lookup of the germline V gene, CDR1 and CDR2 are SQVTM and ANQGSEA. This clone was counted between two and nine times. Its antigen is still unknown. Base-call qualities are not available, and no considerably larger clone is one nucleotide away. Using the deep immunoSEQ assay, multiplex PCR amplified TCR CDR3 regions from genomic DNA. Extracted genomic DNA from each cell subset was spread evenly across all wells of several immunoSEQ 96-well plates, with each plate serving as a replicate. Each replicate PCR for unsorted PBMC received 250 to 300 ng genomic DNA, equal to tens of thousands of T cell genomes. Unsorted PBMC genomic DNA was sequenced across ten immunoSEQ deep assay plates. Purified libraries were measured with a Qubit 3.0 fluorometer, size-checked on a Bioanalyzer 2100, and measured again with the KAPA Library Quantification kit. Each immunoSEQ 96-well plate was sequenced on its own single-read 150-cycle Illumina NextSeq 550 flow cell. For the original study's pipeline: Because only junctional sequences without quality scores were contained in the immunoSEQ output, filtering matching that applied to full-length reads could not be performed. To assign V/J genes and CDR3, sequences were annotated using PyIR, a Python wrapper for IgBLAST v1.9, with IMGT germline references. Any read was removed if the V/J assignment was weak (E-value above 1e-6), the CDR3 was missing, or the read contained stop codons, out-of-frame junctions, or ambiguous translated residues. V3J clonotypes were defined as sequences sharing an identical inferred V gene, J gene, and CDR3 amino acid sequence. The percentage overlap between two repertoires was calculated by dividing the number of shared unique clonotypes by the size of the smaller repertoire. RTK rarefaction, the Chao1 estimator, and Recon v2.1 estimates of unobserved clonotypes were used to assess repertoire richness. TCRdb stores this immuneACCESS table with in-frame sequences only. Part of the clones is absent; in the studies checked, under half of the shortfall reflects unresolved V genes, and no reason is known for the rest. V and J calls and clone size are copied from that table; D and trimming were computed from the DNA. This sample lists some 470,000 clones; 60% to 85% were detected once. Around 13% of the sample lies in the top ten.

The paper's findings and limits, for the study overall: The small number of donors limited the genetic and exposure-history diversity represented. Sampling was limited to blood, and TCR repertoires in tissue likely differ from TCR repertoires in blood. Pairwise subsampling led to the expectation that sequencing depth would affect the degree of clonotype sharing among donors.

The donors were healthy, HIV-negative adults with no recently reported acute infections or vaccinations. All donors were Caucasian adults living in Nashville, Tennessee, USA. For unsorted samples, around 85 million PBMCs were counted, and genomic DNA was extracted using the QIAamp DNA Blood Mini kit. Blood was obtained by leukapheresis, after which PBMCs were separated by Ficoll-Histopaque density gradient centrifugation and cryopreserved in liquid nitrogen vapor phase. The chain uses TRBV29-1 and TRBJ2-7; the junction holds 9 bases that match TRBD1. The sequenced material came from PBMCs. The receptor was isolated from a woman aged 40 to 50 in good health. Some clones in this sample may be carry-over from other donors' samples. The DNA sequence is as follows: TGCAGCGGGCGGACAGGGGACTACGAGCAGTACTTC. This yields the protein CSGRTGDYEQYF.